This T cell receptor (beta chain) was documented in a study of blood T cells in healthy people across ages. A second about 7 to 11 cycle PCR used barcoded and J-beta primers. A tag from a template-switch adaptor with 12 random nucleotides marked each cDNA molecule. TCRdb fed the 5' RACE reads into MiXCR, producing one record per CDR3 protein. This sample carries some 790,000 distinct CDR3 sequences, 29% of them seen once, and the ten largest clones take around 16%. This CDR3 is built from 13 residues. Germline V gene data show CDR1 as MNHNY and CDR2 as SVGAGI (reference sequence). V dropped 8 bases and J dropped 0 bases, with 8 bases sitting between them. With respect to this clonotype: Its antigen is unidentified.

Findings of the study overall: Changes in expanded clonotypes were possibly confounded, as the CMV status of donors was unknown.

No fewer than 5.5 micrograms of total RNA were isolated from every sample. The receptor comes from an elderly woman in good health. The sample taken for sequencing was blood. The genes are TRBV6-6 and TRBJ1-3; D unresolved. CDR3 residues: CASARDSGNTIYF. The CDR3 bases are TGTGCCAGCGCCCGGGACTCTGGAAACACCATATATTTT.